This T cell receptor (beta chain) was sequenced during a study of cytomegalovirus exposure and HLA in healthy donors. Amplification used 60 Vbeta primers and 13 Jbeta primers. The repertoire was sequenced with immunoSEQ multiplex PCR; TCRdb's copy has only in-frame clones and lacks some. Of roughly 98,000 clones in the sample, 65% to 75% were seen once. This CDR3 is 12 amino acids long. Trimming cost V 8 bases and J 5 bases, with 9 bases left between them. Per germline, CDR1 MNHNS and CDR2 SASEGT. The sequence was collected from a woman between 65 and 79 years old in good health and CMV-seropositive. The sample taken for sequencing was PBMCs. The chain recombines TRBV6-1 with TRBJ1-4; D gene ambiguous. The CDR3 DNA follows: TGTGCCAGCGGCAAAATGAATGAAAAACTGTTTTTT. It encodes CASGKMNEKLFF.